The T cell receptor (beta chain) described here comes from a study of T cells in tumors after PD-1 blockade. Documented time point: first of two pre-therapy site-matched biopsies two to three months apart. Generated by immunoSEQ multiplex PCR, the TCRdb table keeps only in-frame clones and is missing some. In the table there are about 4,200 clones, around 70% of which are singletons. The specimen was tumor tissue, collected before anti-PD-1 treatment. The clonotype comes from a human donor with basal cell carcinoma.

CDR3 region: CASSDRDTGELFF. DNA of the CDR3: TGTGCCAGCAGTGACAGGGACACCGGGGAGCTGTTTTTT. The chain combines TRBV6-4 with TRBJ2-2; D remains unclear. The V end lost 2 bases, the J end lost 3 bases, and 4 bases lay between the germline ends. Germline CDR1 MRHNA, CDR2 SNTAGT. CDR3 length equals 13 residues.